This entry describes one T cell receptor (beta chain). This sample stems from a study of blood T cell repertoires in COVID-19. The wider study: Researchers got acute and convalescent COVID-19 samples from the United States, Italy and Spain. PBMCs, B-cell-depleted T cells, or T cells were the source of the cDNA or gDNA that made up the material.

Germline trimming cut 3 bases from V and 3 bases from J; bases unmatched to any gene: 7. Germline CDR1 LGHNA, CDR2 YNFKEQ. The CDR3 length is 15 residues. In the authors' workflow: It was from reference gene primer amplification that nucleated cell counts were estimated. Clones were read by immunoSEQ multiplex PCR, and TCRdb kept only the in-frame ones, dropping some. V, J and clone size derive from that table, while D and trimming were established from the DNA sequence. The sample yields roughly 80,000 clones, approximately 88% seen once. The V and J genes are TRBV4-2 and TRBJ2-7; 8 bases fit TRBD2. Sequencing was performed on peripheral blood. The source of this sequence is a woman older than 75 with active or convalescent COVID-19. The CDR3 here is CASSQDGGAFYEQYF. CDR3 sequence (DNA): TGTGCCAGCAGCCAGGACGGGGGGGCCTTCTACGAGCAGTACTTC.